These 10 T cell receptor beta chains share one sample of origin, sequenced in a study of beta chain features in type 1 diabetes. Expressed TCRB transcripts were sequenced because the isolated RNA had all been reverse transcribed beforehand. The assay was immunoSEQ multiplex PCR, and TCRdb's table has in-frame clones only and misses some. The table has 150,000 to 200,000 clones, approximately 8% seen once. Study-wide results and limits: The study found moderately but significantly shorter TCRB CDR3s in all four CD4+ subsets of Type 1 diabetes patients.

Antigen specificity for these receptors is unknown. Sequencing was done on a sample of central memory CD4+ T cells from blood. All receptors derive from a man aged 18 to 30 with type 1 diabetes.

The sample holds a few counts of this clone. The CDR3: CASSQGQEAPTQYF. DNA of the CDR3: TGTGCCAGCAGCCAGGGACAGGAGGCACCGACCCAGTACTTC. The chain combines TRBV5-5 with TRBJ2-5; 8 nucleotides line up with TRBD1. The germline CDR1 and CDR2 sequences are SGHKS and YYEKEE (reference sequence). This CDR3 spans 14 amino acids. V trimming: 4 bases; J trimming: 7 bases; junction bases outside the gene matches: 9.

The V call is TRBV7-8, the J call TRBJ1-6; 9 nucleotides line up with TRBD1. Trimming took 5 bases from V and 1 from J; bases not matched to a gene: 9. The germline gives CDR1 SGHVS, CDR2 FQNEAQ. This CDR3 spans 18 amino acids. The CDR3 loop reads CASSIQGQGKSYNSPLHF. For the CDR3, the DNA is TGTGCCAGCAGCATACAGGGACAGGGAAAATCCTATAATTCACCCCTCCACTTT.

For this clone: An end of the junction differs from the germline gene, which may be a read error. CDR3 amino acids: CASTPREDSRLAGTPLVF. The CDR3 nucleotides read TGTGCCAGTACCCCCCGGGAGGACAGCCGACTAGCGGGAACCCCTCTAGTCTTC. The rearrangement links TRBV19 to TRBJ2-1; 11 bases map to TRBD2. The CDR3 contains 18 residues. The V gene's germline CDR1 is LNHDA and CDR2 SQIVND (reference sequence). The full variable domain, rest sourced from reference TRBV19 and TRBJ2-1, is DGGITQSPKYLFRKEGQNVTLSCEQNLNHDAMYWYRQDPGQGLRLIYYSQIVNDFQKGDIAEGYSVSREKKESFPLTVTSAQKNPTAFYLCASTPREDSRLAGTPLVFGPGTRLTVL.

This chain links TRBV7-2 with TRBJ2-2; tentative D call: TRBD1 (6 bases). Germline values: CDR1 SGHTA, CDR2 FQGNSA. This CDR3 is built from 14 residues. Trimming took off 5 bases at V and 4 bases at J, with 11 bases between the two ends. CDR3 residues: CASSQTGITGELFF. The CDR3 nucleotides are TGTGCCAGCAGCCAAACAGGGATCACCGGGGAGCTGTTTTTT.

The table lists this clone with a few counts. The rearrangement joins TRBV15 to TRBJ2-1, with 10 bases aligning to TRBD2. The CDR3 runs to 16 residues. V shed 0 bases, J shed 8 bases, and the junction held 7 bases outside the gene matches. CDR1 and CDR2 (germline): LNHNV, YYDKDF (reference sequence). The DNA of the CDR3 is TGTGCCACCAGCAGAGATGCACTAGCGGGGAGGGATGAGCAGTTCTTC. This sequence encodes CATSRDALAGRDEQFF. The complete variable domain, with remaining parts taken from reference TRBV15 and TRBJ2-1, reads DAMVIQNPRYQVTQFGKPVTLSCSQTLNHNVMYWYQQKSSQAPKLLFHYYDKDFNNEADTPDNFQSRRPNTSFCFLDIRSPGLGDTAMYLCATSRDALAGRDEQFFGPGTRLTVL.

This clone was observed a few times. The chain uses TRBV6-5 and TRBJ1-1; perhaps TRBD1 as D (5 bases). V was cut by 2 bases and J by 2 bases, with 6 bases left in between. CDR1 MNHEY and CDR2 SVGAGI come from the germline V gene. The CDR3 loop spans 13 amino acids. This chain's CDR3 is CASSYDSNTEAFF. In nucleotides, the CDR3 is TGTGCCAGCAGTTACGACAGCAACACTGAAGCTTTCTTT.

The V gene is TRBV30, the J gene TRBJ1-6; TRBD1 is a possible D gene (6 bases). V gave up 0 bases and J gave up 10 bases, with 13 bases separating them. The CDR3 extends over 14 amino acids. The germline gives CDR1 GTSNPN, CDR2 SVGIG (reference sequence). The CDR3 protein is CAWSVLVRGSPLHF. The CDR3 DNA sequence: TGTGCCTGGAGTGTACTCGTCAGGGGATCACCCCTCCACTTT.

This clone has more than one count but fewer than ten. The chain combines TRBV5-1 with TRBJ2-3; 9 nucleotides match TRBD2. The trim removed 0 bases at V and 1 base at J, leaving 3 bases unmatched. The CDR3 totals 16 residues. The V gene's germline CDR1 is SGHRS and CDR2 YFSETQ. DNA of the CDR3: TGCGCCAGCAGCTTGGGACTAGCGGAGGGCACAGATACGCAGTATTTT. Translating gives CASSLGLAEGTDTQYF.

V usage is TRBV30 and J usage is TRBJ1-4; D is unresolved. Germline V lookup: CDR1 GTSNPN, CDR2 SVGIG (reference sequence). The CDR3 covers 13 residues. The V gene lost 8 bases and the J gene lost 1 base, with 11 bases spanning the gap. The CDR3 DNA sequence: TGTGCCCAATCATCGGTAACTAATGAAAAACTGTTTTTT. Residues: CAQSSVTNEKLFF.

The CDR3 reads CSVERQGWGYTF. The CDR3 coding sequence is TGCAGCGTTGAAAGGCAGGGGTGGGGCTACACCTTC. The chain has TRBV29-1 and TRBJ1-2; weak D call: TRBD1 (6 bases). Germline loops: CDR1 SQVTM, CDR2 ANQGSEA. Trimming removed 2 bases at V and 8 bases at J, with 12 bases between. The CDR3 runs 12 residues.